The rows below give T cell receptor beta chains drawn from one sample of a study of tumor-infiltrating lymphocytes in primary liver carcinoma. TCRdb reanalysed the multiplex PCR reads using MiXCR and keeps one entry per CDR3 protein. This table holds about 75,000 distinct CDR3 sequences, about 75% found once. The source material was tumor-adjacent normal liver tissue. All receptors derive from a man aged 35 to 55 with primary liver carcinoma and hepatitis B virus infection. The CDR3 runs from the conserved cysteine through the conserved F or W. Fields, in order: J gene, V gene, clone size, D gene, CDR3 protein, CDR3 DNA. The D gene is left open where the match is weak. Size is stated for part of the rows, as once, few or many counts, or as a class when the clone is expanded.

J gene: TRBJ2-4; V gene: TRBV12-3/TRBV12-4; clone size: .; D gene: .; CDR3 protein: CPGSLSQNIQHF; CDR3 DNA: TGTCCCGGCAGTTTGTCCCAAAACATTCAGCACTTC
J gene: TRBJ1-1; V gene: TRBV29-1; clone size: .; D gene: .; CDR3 protein: CSAQIQENTEVFF; CDR3 DNA: TGCAGCGCTCAGATCCAGGAGAACACTGAAGTTTTCTTT
J gene: TRBJ2-3; V gene: TRBV7-9; clone size: many; D gene: .; CDR3 protein: CASSSNTGGLADTQYF; CDR3 DNA: TGTGCCAGCAGCTCCAACACCGGCGGGCTTGCAGATACGCAGTATTTT
J gene: TRBJ2-1; V gene: TRBV4-2; clone size: .; D gene: .; CDR3 protein: CASRQVWRNPEDEQFF; CDR3 DNA: TGTGCCAGCAGACAAGTTTGGCGGAACCCCGAGGATGAGCAGTTCTTC
J gene: TRBJ2-1; V gene: TRBV5-1; clone size: .; D gene: TRBD2; CDR3 protein: CASSSGLAAHNEQFF; CDR3 DNA: TGCGCCAGCAGCTCAGGACTAGCGGCCCACAATGAGCAGTTCTTC
J gene: TRBJ2-5; V gene: TRBV11-2; clone size: .; D gene: TRBD2; CDR3 protein: CASSSEYSGMGETEYF; CDR3 DNA: TGTGCCAGCAGCTCCGAATATAGCGGGATGGGAGAGACCGAATACTTC
J gene: TRBJ2-5; V gene: TRBV6-1; clone size: few; D gene: TRBD1; CDR3 protein: CASRAQGANQETQYF; CDR3 DNA: TGTGCCAGCAGAGCACAGGGGGCGAACCAAGAGACCCAGTACTTC
J gene: TRBJ2-6; V gene: TRBV11-1; clone size: .; D gene: .; CDR3 protein: CASSWNSGANLLTF; CDR3 DNA: TGTGCCAGCAGCTGGAACTCTGGGGCCAACCTCCTGACTTTC
J gene: TRBJ1-1; V gene: TRBV29-1; clone size: .; D gene: TRBD1; CDR3 protein: CSVYGFNRGPLLDTEALF; CDR3 DNA: TGCAGCGTTTACGGATTTAACAGGGGTCCGTTGTTAGACACTGAAGCTTTATTT
J gene: TRBJ1-4; V gene: TRBV6-6; clone size: .; D gene: TRBD1; CDR3 protein: CANSYAAGGPSIEKLFF; CDR3 DNA: TGTGCCAACAGTTACGCGGCAGGGGGCCCTTCTATTGAAAAACTGTTTTTT
J gene: TRBJ2-1; V gene: TRBV4-2; clone size: .; D gene: .; CDR3 protein: CASSLQHSDNEQLF; CDR3 DNA: TGTGCCAGCAGCCTACAGCACAGCGACAATGAGCAGCTCTTC
J gene: TRBJ2-7; V gene: TRBV5-6; clone size: .; D gene: TRBD1; CDR3 protein: CASSIGQGDAYVQYF; CDR3 DNA: TGTGCCAGCAGCATAGGACAGGGGGACGCCTACGTGCAGTACTTC
J gene: TRBJ2-1; V gene: TRBV7-9; clone size: .; D gene: .; CDR3 protein: CASSLGSEYNEQFF; CDR3 DNA: TGTGCCAGCAGCTTAGGGTCGGAATACAATGAGCAGTTCTTC
J gene: TRBJ2-1; V gene: TRBV7-2; clone size: .; D gene: .; CDR3 protein: CASSPESSSYNEQFF; CDR3 DNA: TGTGCCAGCAGCCCCGAAAGTAGCTCCTACAATGAGCAGTTCTTC
J gene: TRBJ2-1; V gene: TRBV30; clone size: .; D gene: .; CDR3 protein: CTCTGINEQSF; CDR3 DNA: TGTACCTGTACAGGGATCAATGAGCAGTCCTTC
J gene: TRBJ2-7; V gene: TRBV11-2; clone size: .; D gene: .; CDR3 protein: CAGSFDSTYEQYF; CDR3 DNA: TGTGCCGGCAGCTTCGACAGTACCTACGAGCAGTATTTC
J gene: TRBJ2-7; V gene: TRBV9; clone size: once; D gene: TRBD1; CDR3 protein: CASSEEQGSYEQYF; CDR3 DNA: TGTGCCAGCAGCGAAGAACAGGGGAGCTACGAGCAGTACTTC
J gene: TRBJ2-7; V gene: TRBV11-2; clone size: once; D gene: .; CDR3 protein: CACNLRFAEAYEQYF; CDR3 DNA: TGTGCCTGCAACTTACGGTTTGCAGAAGCATACGAGCAATACTTC
J gene: TRBJ1-5; V gene: TRBV6-6; clone size: many; D gene: TRBD1; CDR3 protein: CASRTGDQPQHF; CDR3 DNA: TGTGCCAGCAGAACAGGGGATCAGCCCCAGCATTTT
J gene: TRBJ2-1; V gene: TRBV6-2/TRBV6-3; clone size: .; D gene: .; CDR3 protein: CTSSALGQYNEQLF; CDR3 DNA: TGTACCAGCAGCGCTTTAGGACAGTACAATGAGCAGTTATTC
J gene: TRBJ1-2; V gene: TRBV11-2; clone size: .; D gene: .; CDR3 protein: CASSYIGASSPDYTF; CDR3 DNA: TGTGCCAGCAGCTATATAGGGGCCTCCTCCCCTGACTACACCTTC
J gene: TRBJ2-7; V gene: TRBV7-9; clone size: .; D gene: TRBD1; CDR3 protein: CASSSRDRAYDQYF; CDR3 DNA: TGTGCCAGCAGCTCCCGGGACAGGGCCTACGATCAGTACTTC